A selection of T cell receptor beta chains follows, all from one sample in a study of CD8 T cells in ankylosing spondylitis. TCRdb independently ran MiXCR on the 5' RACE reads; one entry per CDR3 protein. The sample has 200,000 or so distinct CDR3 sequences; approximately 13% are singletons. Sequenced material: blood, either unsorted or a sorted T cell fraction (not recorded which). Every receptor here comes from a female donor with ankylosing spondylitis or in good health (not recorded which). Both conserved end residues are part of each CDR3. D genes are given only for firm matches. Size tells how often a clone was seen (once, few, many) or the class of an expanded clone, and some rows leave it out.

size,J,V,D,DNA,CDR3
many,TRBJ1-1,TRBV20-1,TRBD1,TGCAGTGCTAGCCCACTCGACAGGGTTACTGAAGCTTTCTTT,CSASPLDRVTEAFF
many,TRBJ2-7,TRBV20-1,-,TGCAGTGCCTCTCTTGGGTTTCAATCCTACGAGCAGTACTTC,CSASLGFQSYEQYF
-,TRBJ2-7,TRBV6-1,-,TGTGCCAGCAGAGAAGCATCCTACGAGCAGTACTTC,CASREASYEQYF
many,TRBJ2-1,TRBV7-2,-,TGTGCCAGCAGCTTTGGGGGGACCGGGCTCAGAGGCAATGAGCAGTTCTTC,CASSFGGTGLRGNEQFF
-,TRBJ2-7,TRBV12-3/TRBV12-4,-,TGTGCCAGCAGTTTAGTCCGCTACGAGCAGTACTTC,CASSLVRYEQYF
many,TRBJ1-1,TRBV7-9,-,TGTGCCAGCAGCTCTCAGACCAGGGCTACTGAAGCTTTCTTT,CASSSQTRATEAFF
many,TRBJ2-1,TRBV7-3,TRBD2,TGTGCCAGCAGCCGTCAGGCTAGCGGGGGGAATGAGCAGTTCTTC,CASSRQASGGNEQFF
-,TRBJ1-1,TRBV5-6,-,TGTGCCAGCGAGACGGGGGGGGGAGTCACTGAAGCTTTCTTT,CASETGGGVTEAFF
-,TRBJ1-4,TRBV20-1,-,TGCAGTGCTAGAGATAGTGGGGGCGCGGATGAAAAACTGTTTTTT,CSARDSGGADEKLFF
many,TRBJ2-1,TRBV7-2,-,TGTGCCAGCAGCCGCGACCAAGGGGGGCACAATGAGCAGTTCTTC,CASSRDQGGHNEQFF
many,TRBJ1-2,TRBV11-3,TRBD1,TGTGCCAGCAGCTTAGGTAGGACAGGGGCCGGCTACACCTTC,CASSLGRTGAGYTF
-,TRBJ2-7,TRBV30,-,TGTGCCTGGAGTGTAAGGGGCCCCTACGAGCAGTACTTC,CAWSVRGPYEQYF
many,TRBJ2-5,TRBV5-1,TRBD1,TGCGCCAGCAGCACCTTACTGACAGGGCCCCAAGAGACCCAGTACTTC,CASSTLLTGPQETQYF
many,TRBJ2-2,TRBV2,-,TGTGCCAGCAGGGCAGGACGGAACGGGGAGCTGTTTTTT,CASRAGRNGELFF
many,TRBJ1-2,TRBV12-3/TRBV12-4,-,TGTGCCAGCAGCCGCCGAGGAGCATTCTATGGCTACACCTTC,CASSRRGAFYGYTF
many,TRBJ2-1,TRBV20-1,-,TGCAGTGCTAGAGACCCTGGACTGTCAGACGAGCAGTTCTTC,CSARDPGLSDEQFF
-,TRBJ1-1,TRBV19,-,TGTGCCACCTCGGGGGTTTGGGGTACTGAAGCTTTCTTT,CATSGVWGTEAFF
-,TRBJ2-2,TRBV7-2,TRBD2,TGTGCCAGCAGCTCCCGACTAGCGGGTGCCACCGGGGAGCTGTTTTTT,CASSSRLAGATGELFF
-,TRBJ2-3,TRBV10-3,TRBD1,TGTGCCATCAGTGAGTCGGGACAGGGGACCTCGAGCACAGATACGCAGTATTTT,CAISESGQGTSSTDTQYF
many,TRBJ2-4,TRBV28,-,TGTGCCAGCAGTTTTGTGAGCAAGAGGGCCAAAAACATTCAGTACTTC,CASSFVSKRAKNIQYF
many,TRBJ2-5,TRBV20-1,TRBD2,TGCAGTGCGGGAGGCACTAGCGTCCTAGAAGAGACCCAGTACTTC,CSAGGTSVLEETQYF
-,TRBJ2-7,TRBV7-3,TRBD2,TGTGCCAGCAGCCTACAATCTAGCGGGAGCTACGAGCAGTACTTC,CASSLQSSGSYEQYF
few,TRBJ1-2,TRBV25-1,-,TGTGCCAGCAGTGGATCCAACAGACTAGCTAACTATGGCTACACCTTC,CASSGSNRLANYGYTF
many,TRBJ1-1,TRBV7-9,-,TGTGCCAGCAGCCCGAGCCGTTGGGAAAACACTGAAGCTTTCTTT,CASSPSRWENTEAFF
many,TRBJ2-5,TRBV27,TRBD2,TGTGCCAGCAGCACACGAGCGGGAGGATCGGGGCAAGAGACCCAGTACTTC,CASSTRAGGSGQETQYF
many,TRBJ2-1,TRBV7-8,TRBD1,TGTGCCAGCAGCTTGGACAGGAGCAATGAGCAGTTCTTC,CASSLDRSNEQFF
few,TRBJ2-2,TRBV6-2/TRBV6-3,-,TGTGCCAGCAGTTCCCCCAAATTGGAGACCGGGGAGCTGTTTTTT,CASSSPKLETGELFF